Shown below are 32 T cell receptor beta chains from a single sample sequenced in a study of human T cells and chemical hapten exposure. TCRdb re-called the RACE reads with MiXCR, one entry per CDR3 protein. The sample shows about 85,000 distinct CDR3 sequences, roughly 11% of them seen only once. Described time point: patch test 2, 6 weeks after DPC sensitization. Documented treatment: therapeutic diphenylcyclopropenone sensitization with weekly scalp DPC. The input for sequencing was whole blood, taken in connection with sensitization to the hapten diphenylcyclopropenone (DPC). These receptor sequences come from a man aged 18 to 30 with alopecia areata. Some clones in this sample may be carry-over from other donors' samples.

This clonotype appeared a few times. The rearrangement links TRBV10-3 to TRBJ2-2; 7 bases are shared with TRBD1. The CDR3 is 12 residues long. The J segment lost 6 bases and the V segment lost 6 bases, leaving 1 base of the junction unmatched. Germline V CDR1 and CDR2: ENHRY, SYGVKD. In DNA form, the CDR3 reads TGTGCCATCAGCCAGGGGGCCGGGGAGCTGTTTTTT. It translates to CAISQGAGELFF.

This clonotype was recorded at least ten times. The chain combines TRBV5-1 with TRBJ2-2; D unclear. The CDR3 covers 13 residues. The V and J ends lost 1 base and 7 bases respectively, with 8 bases between them. Germline V gene lookup returns CDR1 SGHRS and CDR2 YFSETQ. The CDR3 nucleotides read TGCGCCAGCAGCTTGTTCAGATTCGGGGAGCTGTTTTTT. It translates to CASSLFRFGELFF.

This clonotype was detected only a few times. This chain joins TRBV4-1 and TRBJ2-7; D call uncertain. The CDR3 totals 14 residues. Deletions cut 5 bases from V and 5 bases from J, with 16 bases between. Germline lookup yields CDR1 MGHRA and CDR2 YSYEKL. CDR3 sequence: CASSESGPRDEQYF. Here the CDR3 DNA reads TGCGCCAGCAGCGAATCGGGCCCTAGGGACGAGCAGTACTTC.

This clonotype was recorded at least ten times. The V and J genes are TRBV6-2 or TRBV6-3 and TRBJ2-7, with 13 bases matching TRBD2. The CDR3 loop spans 18 amino acids. Per germline, CDR1 MNHEY and CDR2 SVGEGT. Trimming took 5 bases from V and 0 from J; bases not matched to a gene: 10. DNA for the CDR3: TGTGCCAGCAGTCAGGACCGACTAGCGGGGGGCCGCTCCTACGAGCAGTACGTC. Residues: CASSQDRLAGGRSYEQYV.

This clonotype was found many times. This sequence joins TRBV15 and TRBJ2-1; unclear D gene. Per germline, CDR1 LNHNV and CDR2 YYDKDF (reference sequence). V gave up 0 bases and J gave up 5 bases, with 8 bases separating them. This CDR3 comprises 14 residues. Written as DNA, the CDR3 is TGTGCCACCAGCAGAGATTTCTCGGACAATGAGCAGTTCTTC. This codes for CATSRDFSDNEQFF.

The genes are TRBV28 and TRBJ1-1; 7 bases are shared with TRBD1. The CDR3 is 15 residues long. Losses at the gene ends were 4 bases for V and 4 bases for J; bases not matched to a gene: 9. The germline V gene encodes CDR1 MDHEN and CDR2 SYDVKM. The CDR3 protein is CASSSRAQGGTEAFF. CDR3 DNA: TGTGCCAGCAGTTCAAGGGCCCAGGGGGGCACTGAAGCTTTCTTT.

The V and J genes are TRBV7-2 and TRBJ2-4; perhaps TRBD1 as D (6 bases). Germline V gene data show CDR1 as SGHTA and CDR2 as FQGNSA. The CDR3 is made up of 16 amino acids. Trimming left V 1 base short and J 9 bases short, with 19 bases between. This CDR3 is CASSLGSGRGESIQYF. CDR3 DNA: TGTGCCAGCAGCTTAGGGTCGGGCAGGGGTGAGAGCATTCAGTACTTC.

This clonotype appeared many times. The chain carries TRBV5-8 and TRBJ2-1; 7 nucleotides match TRBD2. Germline values: CDR1 SGHTS, CDR2 YDEGEE. Trimming took 0 bases from V and 14 from J; bases not matched to a gene: 5. CDR3 size: 12 residues. As DNA, the CDR3 is TGTGCCAGCAGCTTGGCCTGGGACTATAAGTTCTTC. Translated, it gives CASSLAWDYKFF.

This clonotype came up a few times. A read error may account for a junction end that differs from germline. CDR3 in amino acids: CTSSLVAWGSNTEAFF. Written as DNA, the CDR3 is TGTACCAGCAGCTTAGTTGCTTGGGGCTCTAACACTGAAGCTTTCTTT. This sequence joins TRBV7-8 and TRBJ1-1, with D perhaps TRBD1 (5 bases). Germline V gives CDR1 SGHVS, CDR2 FQNEAQ. The CDR3 loop spans 16 amino acids.

The table lists this clonotype with many counts. The genes are TRBV2 and TRBJ2-1; TRBD2 matches 7 bases. The length of the CDR3 is 15 residues. V dropped 7 bases and J dropped 0; count of bases not matched to a gene: 6. Germline CDR1 SNHLY, CDR2 FYNNEI. The CDR3 DNA sequence: TGTGCCAGCATTAAGCGGGATAGCTCCTACAATGAGCAGTTCTTC. Translated, it gives CASIKRDSSYNEQFF.

This clonotype has just a few counts. This sequence joins TRBV7-8 and TRBJ1-2; TRBD1 matches 8 bases. Trimming took 4 bases from V and 0 from J; bases not matched to a gene: 10. CDR1 and CDR2 (germline): SGHVS, FQNEAQ. This CDR3 is 17 amino acids long. The CDR3 loop is CASSYRDRLATNYGYTF. The CDR3 DNA sequence: TGTGCCAGCAGCTACCGGGACAGGCTAGCTACTAACTATGGCTACACCTTC.

This clonotype was picked up a small number of times. The V call is TRBV28, the J call TRBJ2-3; 9 nucleotides line up with TRBD1. V lost 2 bases, J lost 2 bases, and 2 bases stayed unmatched. The CDR3 totals 15 residues. Germline V gene sequence: CDR1 MDHEN, CDR2 SYDVKM. CDR3 nucleotide sequence: TGTGCCAGCAGTTTAGGGACAGGGCACACAGATACGCAGTATTTT. Encoded protein: CASSLGTGHTDTQYF.

This clonotype was seen many times. The chain is built from TRBV18 and TRBJ2-3; 8 bases match TRBD1. CDR1 KGHSH and CDR2 LQKENI come from the germline V gene. Germline trimming cut 6 bases from V and 2 bases from J; bases unmatched to any gene: 7. CDR3 length: 15 residues. The CDR3 is CASSRDRGPTDTQYF. The CDR3 DNA is TGTGCCAGCTCGCGAGACAGGGGTCCCACAGATACGCAGTATTTT.

The rearrangement links TRBV11-2 to TRBJ2-7, with 9 bases lining up with TRBD1. The CDR3 length is 14 residues. With V trimmed by 5 bases and J by 5 bases, 7 bases remained unmatched. The germline V gene has CDR1 SGHAT and CDR2 FQNNGV. This chain's CDR3 is CASSINRGLHEQYV. CDR3 coding DNA: TGTGCCAGCAGCATAAACAGGGGGCTCCACGAGCAGTACGTC.

In this sample, this clonotype turned up many times. This chain's CDR3 is CASRDRLYEQYF. The CDR3 DNA is TGTGCCAGCCGGGACAGGCTTTACGAGCAGTACTTC. V gene TRBV19 combines with J gene TRBJ2-7, with 8 nucleotides matching TRBD1. This CDR3 is built from 12 residues. Germline V lookup: CDR1 LNHDA, CDR2 SQIVND (reference sequence). The V segment lost 9 bases and the J segment 4 bases; nucleotides outside the gene matches: 5.

CDR3 coding DNA: TGCGCCAGCAGCGTCGGGACACCGGAGACCCAGTACTTC. Translated, it gives CASSVGTPETQYF. This rearrangement joins TRBV5-1 to TRBJ2-5, with D tentatively TRBD1 (6 bases). Trimming stripped 4 bases from V and 5 bases from J, with 12 bases between. Germline assignment: CDR1 SGHRS and CDR2 YFSETQ. The CDR3 covers 13 residues.

This clonotype was seen at least ten times. V is TRBV7-7 and J is TRBJ2-5; a possible D gene is TRBD1 (6 bases). The V end lost 4 bases, the J end lost 2 bases, and 8 bases lay between the germline ends. The CDR3 is made up of 13 amino acids. Germline assignment: CDR1 SSHAT and CDR2 FNYEAQ (reference sequence). Here the CDR3 reads CASSYDRQETQYF. Written as DNA, the CDR3 is TGTGCCAGCAGCTACGACAGGCAAGAGACCCAGTACTTC.

The table lists this clonotype with many counts. The CDR3 region is CATSYGAGELFF. DNA of the CDR3: TGTGCCACGAGTTATGGTGCCGGGGAGCTGTTTTTT. The genes are TRBV24-1 and TRBJ2-2, with unresolved D. V lost 10 bases and J 6 bases, leaving 11 bases between the germline ends. The germline CDR1 and CDR2 sequences are KGHDR and SFDVKD. CDR3 length equals 12 residues.

This clonotype was observed many times. The chain couples TRBV12-3 or TRBV12-4 to TRBJ2-1, with 9 nucleotides matching TRBD1. Unmatched junction bases numbered 6, after V lost 5 bases and J lost 1 base. The CDR3 loop spans 16 amino acids. CDR3 protein: CASSLRDRASYNEQFF. CDR3 DNA: TGTGCCAGCAGTCTCCGGGACAGGGCGTCCTACAATGAGCAGTTCTTC.

This clonotype was picked up a small number of times. The chain joins TRBV6-1 to TRBJ2-5, with D perhaps matching TRBD2 (5 bases). The CDR3 has 15 residues. The germline V and J ends were trimmed by 8 bases and 3 bases, with 19 bases remaining between them. Germline V gene lookup returns CDR1 MNHNS and CDR2 SASEGT. The CDR3 DNA is TGTGCCAGCTTGCGGTGGACGGGGAAGGAAGAGACCCAGTACTTC. Translated: CASLRWTGKEETQYF.

The chain is built from TRBV19 and TRBJ2-1; D not resolved. The V gene's germline CDR1 is LNHDA and CDR2 SQIVND (reference sequence). Trimming stripped 7 bases from V and 5 bases from J, with 12 bases between. This CDR3 has 13 residues. CDR3 loop: CASISSRDNEQFF. The CDR3 DNA reads as TGTGCCAGTATCTCTTCTAGGGACAATGAGCAGTTCTTC.

Many counts were recorded for this clonotype. The chain is built from TRBV11-2 and TRBJ2-1, with D perhaps matching TRBD1 (6 bases). This CDR3 is 15 amino acids long. Germline CDR1 and CDR2: SGHAT and FQNNGV. With 5 bases removed from V and 5 bases from J, the gap between germline ends came to 16 bases. The CDR3, as DNA: TGTGCCAGCAGCGACACCGGGACACTAAACAATGAGCAGTTCTTC. This translates into CASSDTGTLNNEQFF.

This clonotype was recorded many times. This chain links TRBV11-3 with TRBJ1-6; 10 nucleotides line up with TRBD1. Germline values: CDR1 SGHNT, CDR2 YENEEA. V lost 3 bases, J lost 8 bases, and 4 bases stayed unmatched. This CDR3 contains 15 residues. The CDR3 spells CASSLSGTGDSPLHF. CDR3 in DNA: TGTGCCAGCAGCTTGAGCGGGACAGGGGATTCACCCCTCCACTTT.

The V call is TRBV9, the J call TRBJ2-2; perhaps TRBD1 as D (6 bases). There are 14 residues in the CDR3. V was cut by 3 bases and J by 5 bases, with 11 bases left in between. CDR1 is SGDLS, CDR2 YYNGEE, per germline. CDR3 region: CASSAHTGTGELFF. The CDR3 region has the DNA TGTGCCAGCAGCGCTCATACAGGGACCGGGGAGCTGTTTTTT.

Points on this clonotype: A much more abundant neighbour one base away suggests this may be a read error. This sequence joins TRBV7-3 and TRBJ2-2, with unresolved D. The V and J ends lost 1 base and 5 bases respectively, with 11 bases between them. The CDR3 runs to 15 residues. Looked up from germline, CDR1 is SGHTA and CDR2 is FQGTGA. As DNA, the CDR3 is TGTGCCAGCAGCTTAAATTCTCCTGGAACCGGGGAGCTGTTTTTT. Amino acid sequence: CASSLNSPGTGELFF.

This clonotype was detected many times. The J gene is TRBJ1-5, the V gene TRBV6-9; 9 nucleotides line up with TRBD1. CDR3 length equals 15 residues. CDR1 is MNHGY, CDR2 SVAAGI, per germline. V lost 5 bases, J lost 2 bases, and 4 bases stayed unmatched. DNA of the CDR3: TGTGCCAGCAGTCGTCGACAGGGGGGCAATCAGCCCCAGCATTTT. Residues: CASSRRQGGNQPQHF.

The J gene is TRBJ2-2, the V gene TRBV27; D gene unclear. Germline loops: CDR1 MNHEY, CDR2 SMNVEV (reference sequence). The CDR3 runs 14 residues. Trimming removed 7 bases from V and 0 bases from J, with 9 bases in between. The CDR3 DNA reads TGTGCCAGCACCGCCTGGGCGAACACCGGGGAGCTGTTTTTT. Amino acid sequence: CASTAWANTGELFF.

This clonotype was seen ten or more times. This CDR3 reads CASSYGLGDRWNTEAFF. As DNA, the CDR3 is TGTGCCAGCAGCTACGGGCTTGGAGACAGATGGAACACTGAAGCTTTCTTT. The V gene is TRBV6-2 or TRBV6-3, the J gene TRBJ1-1; perhaps TRBD1 as D (5 bases). V was trimmed by 6 bases and J by 1 base, leaving 21 bases between them. This CDR3 spans 17 amino acids. CDR1 and CDR2 from the germline V gene are MNHEY and SVGEGT.

The table lists this clonotype with many counts. V gene TRBV10-2 combines with J gene TRBJ1-1, with D uncertain. This CDR3 region has 12 residues. The V gene's germline CDR1 is WSHSY and CDR2 SAAADI. Trimming pared 8 bases from V and 1 base from J, leaving 8 bases between. The DNA of the CDR3 is TGCGCCAGCTCGAGCAGGAACACTGAAGCTTTCTTT. This gives the protein CASSSRNTEAFF.

The J gene is TRBJ1-2, the V gene TRBV11-2; no definite D call. V was shortened by 4 bases and J by 4 bases, with 16 bases between the two germline ends. In germline, CDR1 is SGHAT, CDR2 FQNNGV. This CDR3 contains 15 residues. Written as DNA, the CDR3 is TGTGCCAGCAGCTGGAGGACCGGGCGTTCCTATGGCTACACCTTC. This encodes CASSWRTGRSYGYTF.

This clonotype was found a few times. The chain's CDR3 is CASTTSVETQYF. The DNA for the CDR3 is TGTGCCAGCACTACTAGCGTGGAGACCCAGTACTTC. This sequence joins TRBV12-3 or TRBV12-4 and TRBJ2-5; 7 nucleotides align to TRBD2. This CDR3 has 12 amino acids. J gave up 5 bases and V 7 bases, and 4 bases lay outside the gene matches.

This clonotype was recorded many times. This sequence joins TRBV2 and TRBJ2-1; 7 positions agree with TRBD1. The CDR3 runs to 16 residues. The junction had 5 bases not matched to a gene; V was cut back by 3 bases and J by 0 bases. Germline lookup yields CDR1 SNHLY and CDR2 FYNNEI. CDR3 coding DNA: TGTGCCAGCAGTGATGGGGGACAGAGCTCCTACAATGAGCAGTTCTTC. It translates to CASSDGGQSSYNEQFF.